The clone carrying this T cell receptor (beta chain) has a count of ten or more. This sample is part of a study of T-cell reconstitution after alpha-beta-depleted transplantation in children. Construction of the TCRbeta library involved unique molecular identifiers. TCRdb recomputed calls from the PCR reads with MiXCR, one row per CDR3 protein. The sample records roughly 590,000 distinct CDR3 sequences, around a sixth being singletons. V gave up 5 bases and J gave up 9 bases; unmatched junction bases: 8. The CDR3 covers 15 residues. Germline V gene lookup returns CDR1 SGHTA and CDR2 FQGNSA. The origin of this receptor is a human donor who donated a stem cell graft to a child with acute myeloid leukemia. This chain links TRBV7-2 with TRBJ1-6, with 9 bases identical to TRBD1. The input for sequencing was PBMCs from the stem cell graft donor, taken from the stem cell graft. This CDR3 is CASSPQTGGRSPLHF. For the CDR3, the DNA is TGTGCCAGCAGCCCGCAGACAGGGGGACGTTCACCCCTCCACTTT.